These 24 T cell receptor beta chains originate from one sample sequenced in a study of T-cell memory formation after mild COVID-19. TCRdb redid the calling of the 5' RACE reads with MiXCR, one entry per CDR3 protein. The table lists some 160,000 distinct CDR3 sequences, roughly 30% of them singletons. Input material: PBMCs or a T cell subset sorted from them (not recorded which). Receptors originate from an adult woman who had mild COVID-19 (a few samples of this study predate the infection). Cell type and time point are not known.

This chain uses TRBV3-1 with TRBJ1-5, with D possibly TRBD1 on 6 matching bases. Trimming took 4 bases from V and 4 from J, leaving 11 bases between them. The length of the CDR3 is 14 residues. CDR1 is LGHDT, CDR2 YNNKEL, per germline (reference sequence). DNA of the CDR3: TGTGCCAGCAGCCCATGGACAGATAATCAGCCCCAGCATTTT. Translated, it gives CASSPWTDNQPQHF.

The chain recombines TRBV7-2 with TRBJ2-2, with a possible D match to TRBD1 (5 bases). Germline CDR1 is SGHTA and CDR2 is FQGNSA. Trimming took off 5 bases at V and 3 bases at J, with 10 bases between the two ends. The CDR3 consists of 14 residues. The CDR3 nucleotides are TGTGCCAGCAGCAACCCACAGGACACCGGGGAGCTGTTTTTT. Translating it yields CASSNPQDTGELFF.

CDR3 sequence: CASRHPGTGTYEQYF. CDR3 DNA sequence: TGTGCCAGCAGGCATCCTGGGACTGGCACCTACGAGCAGTACTTC. The chain has TRBV6-2 or TRBV6-3 and TRBJ2-7; perhaps TRBD2 as D (6 bases). This CDR3 comprises 15 residues. Trimming stripped 6 bases from V and 2 bases from J, with 17 bases between. The germline gives CDR1 MNHEY, CDR2 SVGEGT.

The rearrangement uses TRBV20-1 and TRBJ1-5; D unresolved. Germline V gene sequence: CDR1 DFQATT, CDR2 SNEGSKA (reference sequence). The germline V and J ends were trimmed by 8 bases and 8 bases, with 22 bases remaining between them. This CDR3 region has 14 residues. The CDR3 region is CSSTSGTGLKPQHF. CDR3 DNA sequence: TGCAGTTCAACTTCGGGCACGGGTCTAAAGCCCCAGCATTTT.

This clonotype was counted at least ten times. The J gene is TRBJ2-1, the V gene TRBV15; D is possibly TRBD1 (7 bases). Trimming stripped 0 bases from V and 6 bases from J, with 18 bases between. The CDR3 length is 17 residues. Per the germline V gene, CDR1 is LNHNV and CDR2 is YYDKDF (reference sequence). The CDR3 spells CATSRDTARQGGNEQFF. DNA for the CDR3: TGTGCCACCAGCAGAGACACGGCAAGACAGGGAGGCAATGAGCAGTTCTTC.

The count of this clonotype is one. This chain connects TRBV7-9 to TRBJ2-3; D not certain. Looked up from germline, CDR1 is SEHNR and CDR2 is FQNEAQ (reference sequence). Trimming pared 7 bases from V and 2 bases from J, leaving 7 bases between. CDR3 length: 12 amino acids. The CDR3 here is CASMAFTDTQYF. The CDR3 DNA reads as TGTGCCAGCATGGCCTTCACAGATACGCAGTATTTT.

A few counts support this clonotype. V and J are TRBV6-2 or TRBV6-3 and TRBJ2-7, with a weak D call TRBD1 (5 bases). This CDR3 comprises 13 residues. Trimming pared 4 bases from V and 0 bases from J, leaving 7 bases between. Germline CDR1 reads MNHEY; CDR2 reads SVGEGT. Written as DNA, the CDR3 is TGTGCCAGCAGTTCAGGGTACTCCTACGAGCAGTACTTC. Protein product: CASSSGYSYEQYF.

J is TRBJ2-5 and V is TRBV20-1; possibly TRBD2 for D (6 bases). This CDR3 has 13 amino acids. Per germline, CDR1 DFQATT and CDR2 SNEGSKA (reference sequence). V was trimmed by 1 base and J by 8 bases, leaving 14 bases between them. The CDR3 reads CSARADLGGTQYF. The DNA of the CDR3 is TGCAGTGCTAGAGCGGACCTCGGGGGAACCCAGTACTTC.

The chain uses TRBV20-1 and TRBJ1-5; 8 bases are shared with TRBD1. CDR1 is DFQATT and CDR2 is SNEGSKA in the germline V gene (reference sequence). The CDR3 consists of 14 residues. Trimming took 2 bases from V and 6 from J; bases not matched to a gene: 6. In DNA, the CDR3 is TGCAGTGCTAGAAAGGCACAGGGGGGTCAGCCCCAGCATTTT. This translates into CSARKAQGGQPQHF.

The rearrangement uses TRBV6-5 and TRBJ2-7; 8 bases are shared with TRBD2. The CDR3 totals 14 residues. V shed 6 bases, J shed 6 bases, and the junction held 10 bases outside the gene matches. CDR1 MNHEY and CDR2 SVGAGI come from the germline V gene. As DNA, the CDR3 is TGTGCCAGCAGACCGACGGGGGGGCGTGTCGAGCAGTACTTC. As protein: CASRPTGGRVEQYF.

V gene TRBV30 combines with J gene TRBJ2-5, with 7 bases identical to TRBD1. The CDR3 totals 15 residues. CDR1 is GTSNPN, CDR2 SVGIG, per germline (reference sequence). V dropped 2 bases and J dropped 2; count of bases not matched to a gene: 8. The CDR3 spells CAWSTSDRSQETQYF. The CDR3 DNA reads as TGTGCCTGGAGTACGTCGGACAGGTCTCAAGAGACCCAGTACTTC. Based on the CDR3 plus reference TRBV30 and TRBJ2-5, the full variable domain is SQTIHQWPATLVQPVGSPLSLECTVEGTSNPNLYWYRQAAGRGLQLLFYSVGIGQISSEVPQNLSASRPQDRQFILSSKKLLLSDSGFYLCAWSTSDRSQETQYFGPGTRLLVL.

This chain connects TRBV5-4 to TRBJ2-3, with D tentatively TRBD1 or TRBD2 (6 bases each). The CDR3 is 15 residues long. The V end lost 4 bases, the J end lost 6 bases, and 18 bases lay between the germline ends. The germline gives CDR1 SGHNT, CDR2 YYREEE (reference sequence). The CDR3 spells CASSRTAVAADTQYF. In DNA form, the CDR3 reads TGTGCCAGCAGCCGGACAGCGGTAGCGGCCGATACGCAGTATTTT. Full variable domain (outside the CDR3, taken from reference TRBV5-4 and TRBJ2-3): ETGVTQSPTHLIKTRGQQVTLRCSSQSGHNTVSWYQQALGQGPQFIFQYYREEENGRGNFPPRFSGLQFPNYSSELNVNALELDDSALYLCASSRTAVAADTQYFGPGTRLTVL.

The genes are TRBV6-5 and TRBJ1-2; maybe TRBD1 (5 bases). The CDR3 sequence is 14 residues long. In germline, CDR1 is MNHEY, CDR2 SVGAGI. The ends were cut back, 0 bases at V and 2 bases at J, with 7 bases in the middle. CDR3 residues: CASSYSAGNYGYTF. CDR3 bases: TGTGCCAGCAGTTACTCCGCAGGGAACTATGGCTACACCTTC.

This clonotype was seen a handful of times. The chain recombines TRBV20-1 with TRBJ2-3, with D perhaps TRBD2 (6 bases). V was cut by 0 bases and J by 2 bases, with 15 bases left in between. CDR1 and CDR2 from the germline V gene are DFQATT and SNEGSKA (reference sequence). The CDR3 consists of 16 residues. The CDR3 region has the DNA TGCAGTGCTAGAGATCACCAGCGGGCCTACACAGATACGCAGTATTTT. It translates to CSARDHQRAYTDTQYF.

In DNA form, the CDR3 reads TGTGCCAGCAGTTTATTCCATGAGCAGTTCTTC. Translation: CASSLFHEQFF. The chain combines TRBV27 with TRBJ2-1; no clear D gene. The CDR3 consists of 11 residues. In germline, CDR1 is MNHEY, CDR2 SMNVEV (reference sequence). V was shortened by 1 base and J by 8 bases, with 3 bases between the two germline ends.

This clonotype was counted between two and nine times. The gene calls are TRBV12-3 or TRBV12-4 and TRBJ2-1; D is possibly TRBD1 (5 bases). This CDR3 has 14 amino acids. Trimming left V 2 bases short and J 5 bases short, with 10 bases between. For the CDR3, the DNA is TGTGCCAGCAGTTTATTGTCCAGGGACAATGAGCAGTTCTTC. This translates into CASSLLSRDNEQFF.

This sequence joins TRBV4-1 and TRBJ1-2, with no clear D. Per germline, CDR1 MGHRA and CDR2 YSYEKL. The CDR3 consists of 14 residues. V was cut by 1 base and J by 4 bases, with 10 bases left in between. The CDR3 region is CASSQAYTSYGYTF. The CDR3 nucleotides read TGCGCCAGCAGCCAAGCTTACACCTCCTATGGCTACACCTTC.

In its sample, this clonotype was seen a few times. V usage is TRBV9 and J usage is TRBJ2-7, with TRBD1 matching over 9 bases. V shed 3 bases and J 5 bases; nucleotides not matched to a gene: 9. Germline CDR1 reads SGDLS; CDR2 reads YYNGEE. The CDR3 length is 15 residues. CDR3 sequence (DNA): TGTGCCAGCAGCGCCCAGGGACAGGGAGCGCACGAGCAGTACTTC. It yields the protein CASSAQGQGAHEQYF. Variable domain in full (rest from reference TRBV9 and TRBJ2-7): DSGVTQTPKHLITATGQRVTLRCSPRSGDLSVYWYQQSLDQGLQFLIQYYNGEERAKGNILERFSAQQFPDLHSELNLSSLELGDSALYFCASSAQGQGAHEQYFGPGTRLTVT.

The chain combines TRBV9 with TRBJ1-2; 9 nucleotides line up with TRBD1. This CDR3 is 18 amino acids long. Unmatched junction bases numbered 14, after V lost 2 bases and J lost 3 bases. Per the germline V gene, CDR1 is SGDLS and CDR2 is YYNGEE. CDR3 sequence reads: CASSVSRDRAAFDYGYTF. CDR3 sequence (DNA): TGTGCCAGCAGCGTCTCCCGGGACAGGGCTGCCTTTGACTATGGCTACACCTTC. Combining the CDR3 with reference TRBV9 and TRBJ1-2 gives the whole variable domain DSGVTQTPKHLITATGQRVTLRCSPRSGDLSVYWYQQSLDQGLQFLIQYYNGEERAKGNILERFSAQQFPDLHSELNLSSLELGDSALYFCASSVSRDRAAFDYGYTFGSGTRLTVV.

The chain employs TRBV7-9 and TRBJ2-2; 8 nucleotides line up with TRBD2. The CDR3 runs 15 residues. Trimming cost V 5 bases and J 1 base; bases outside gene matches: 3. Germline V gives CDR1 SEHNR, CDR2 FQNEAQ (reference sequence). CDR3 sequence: CASSKLAENTGELFF. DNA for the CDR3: TGTGCCAGCAGCAAACTAGCGGAGAACACCGGGGAGCTGTTTTTT.

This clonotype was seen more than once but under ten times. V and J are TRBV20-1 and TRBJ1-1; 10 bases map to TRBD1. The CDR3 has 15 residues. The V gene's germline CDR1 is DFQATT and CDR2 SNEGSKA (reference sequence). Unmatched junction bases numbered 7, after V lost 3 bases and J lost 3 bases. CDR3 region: CSARPGTGVDTEAFF. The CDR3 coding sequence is TGCAGTGCTAGGCCCGGGACAGGGGTTGACACTGAAGCTTTCTTT.

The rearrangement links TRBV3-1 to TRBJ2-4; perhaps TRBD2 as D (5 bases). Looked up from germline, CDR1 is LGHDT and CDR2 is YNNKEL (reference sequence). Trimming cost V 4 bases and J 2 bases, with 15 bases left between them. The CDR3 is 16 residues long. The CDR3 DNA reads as TGTGCCAGCAGCCTCGGGGAGATCAGGACCAAAAACATTCAGTACTTC. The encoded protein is CASSLGEIRTKNIQYF. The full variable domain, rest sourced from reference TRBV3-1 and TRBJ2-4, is DTAVSQTPKYLVTQMGNDKSIKCEQNLGHDTMYWYKQDSKKFLKIMFSYNNKELIINETVPNRFSPKSPDKAHLNLHINSLELGDSAVYFCASSLGEIRTKNIQYFGAGTRLSVL.

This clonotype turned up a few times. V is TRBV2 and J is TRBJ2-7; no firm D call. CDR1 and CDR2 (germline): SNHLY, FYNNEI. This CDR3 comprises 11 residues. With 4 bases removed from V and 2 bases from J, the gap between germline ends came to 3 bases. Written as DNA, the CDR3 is TGTGCCAGCAGTGGTACCTACGAGCAGTACTTC. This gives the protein CASSGTYEQYF.

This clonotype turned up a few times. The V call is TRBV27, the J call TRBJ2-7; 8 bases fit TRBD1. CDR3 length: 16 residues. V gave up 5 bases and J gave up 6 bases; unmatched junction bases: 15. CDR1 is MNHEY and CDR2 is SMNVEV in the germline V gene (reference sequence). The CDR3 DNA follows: TGTGCCAGCAGTCCCCGCTTTAGCCTAACAGGGGGCGAGCAGTACTTC. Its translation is CASSPRFSLTGGEQYF.